Sequencing of this T cell receptor beta chain was carried out in a study of technical replicates of blood from a handful of donors. Assay used: immunoSEQ multiplex PCR; TCRdb lists only in-frame clones, some missing. The sample has fewer than 90,000 clones, roughly 93% seen once; the top ten hold about 0.23%. Trimming shortened V by 1 base and J by 7 bases, and 13 bases separated the two germline ends. This CDR3 region has 15 residues. Germline values: CDR1 SEHNR, CDR2 FQNEAQ (reference sequence). Sequencing was done on a sample of T cells isolated from PBMCs. The TCR was taken from a human donor in good health. V is TRBV7-9 and J is TRBJ1-4; no firm D call. CDR3 protein: CASSLVSHKSEKLFF. The CDR3 region has the DNA TGTGCCAGCAGCTTAGTTTCTCATAAGAGTGAAAAACTGTTTTTT.